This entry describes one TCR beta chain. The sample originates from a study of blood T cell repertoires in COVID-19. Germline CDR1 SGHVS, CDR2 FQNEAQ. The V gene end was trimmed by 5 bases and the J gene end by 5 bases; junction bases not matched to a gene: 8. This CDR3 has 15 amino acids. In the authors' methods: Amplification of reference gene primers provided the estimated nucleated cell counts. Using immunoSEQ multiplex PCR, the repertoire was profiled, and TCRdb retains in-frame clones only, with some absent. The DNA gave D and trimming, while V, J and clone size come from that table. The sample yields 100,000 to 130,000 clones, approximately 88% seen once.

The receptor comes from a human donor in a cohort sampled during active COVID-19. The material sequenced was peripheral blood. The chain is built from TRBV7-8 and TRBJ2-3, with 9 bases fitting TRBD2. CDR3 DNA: TGTGCCAGCAGCGCGCCGGGACTAGCACAAGATACGCAGTATTTT. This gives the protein CASSAPGLAQDTQYF.